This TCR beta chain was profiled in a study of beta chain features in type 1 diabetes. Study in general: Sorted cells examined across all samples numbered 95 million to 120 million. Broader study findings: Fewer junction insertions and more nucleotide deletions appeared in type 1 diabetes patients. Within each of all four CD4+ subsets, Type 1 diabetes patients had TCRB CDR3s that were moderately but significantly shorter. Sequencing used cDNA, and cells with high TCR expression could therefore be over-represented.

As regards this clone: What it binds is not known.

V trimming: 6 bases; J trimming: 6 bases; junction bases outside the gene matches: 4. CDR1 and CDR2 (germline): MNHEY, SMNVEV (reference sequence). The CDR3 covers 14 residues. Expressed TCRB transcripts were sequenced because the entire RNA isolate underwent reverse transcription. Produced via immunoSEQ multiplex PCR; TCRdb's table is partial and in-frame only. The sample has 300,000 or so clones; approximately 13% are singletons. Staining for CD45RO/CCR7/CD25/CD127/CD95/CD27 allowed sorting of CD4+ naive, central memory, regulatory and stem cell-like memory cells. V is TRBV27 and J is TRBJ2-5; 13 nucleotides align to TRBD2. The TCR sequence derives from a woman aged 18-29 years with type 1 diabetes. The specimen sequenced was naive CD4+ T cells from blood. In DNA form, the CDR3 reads TGTGCCAGCAGAGGACTAGCGGGAGTTCAGACCCAGTACTTC. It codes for CASRGLAGVQTQYF.